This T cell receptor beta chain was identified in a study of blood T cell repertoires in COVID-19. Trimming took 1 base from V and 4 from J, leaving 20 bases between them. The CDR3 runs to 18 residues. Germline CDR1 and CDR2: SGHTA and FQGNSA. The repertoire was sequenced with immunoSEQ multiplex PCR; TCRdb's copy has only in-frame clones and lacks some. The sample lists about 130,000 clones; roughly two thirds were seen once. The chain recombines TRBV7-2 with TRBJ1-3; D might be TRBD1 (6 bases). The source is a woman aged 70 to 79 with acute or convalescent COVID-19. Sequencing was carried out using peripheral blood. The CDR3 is CASSLVVSAGVSGNTIYF. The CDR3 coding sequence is TGTGCCAGCAGCTTAGTTGTTTCAGCAGGGGTCTCAGGAAACACCATATATTTT.